These 30 T cell receptor beta chains share one sample of origin, sequenced in a study of T-cell reconstitution after alpha-beta-depleted transplantation in children. Unique molecular identifiers featured in how the TCRbeta library was prepared. Each CDR3 protein is one row after TCRdb ran MiXCR on the PCR reads. This sample has around 440,000 distinct CDR3 sequences; over 9.5% occur once, and the top ten carry 2%. Sequencing was performed on PBMCs, taken before TCRalphabeta/CD19-depleted stem cell transplant. The origin of the receptors is a child aged 2 to 10 with inherited bone marrow failure, due to receive a stem cell transplant.

This clonotype was picked up a small number of times. The chain uses TRBV27 and TRBJ1-1; tentative D call: TRBD1 (6 bases). The length of the CDR3 is 14 residues. Trimming left V 2 bases short and J 10 bases short, with 17 bases between. Germline CDR1 is MNHEY and CDR2 is SMNVEV (reference sequence). CDR3 DNA sequence: TGTGCCAGCAGTTTAGGGGGGGCAGGAGCCCCAGCTTTCTTT. Translated: CASSLGGAGAPAFF.

This clonotype was counted ten times or more. The gene calls are TRBV6-2 or TRBV6-3 and TRBJ2-1; possibly TRBD1 for D (5 bases). CDR3 length equals 14 residues. With 2 bases removed from V and 5 bases from J, the gap between germline ends came to 10 bases. The germline CDR1 and CDR2 sequences are MNHEY and SVGEGT. CDR3 in DNA: TGTGCCAGCAGTTACGTGGGGCTGAACAATGAGCAGTTCTTC. Amino acid sequence: CASSYVGLNNEQFF.

This clonotype was observed at least ten times. The V gene is TRBV12-3 or TRBV12-4, the J gene TRBJ2-5; 8 bases line up with TRBD2. The CDR3 contains 16 residues. The V segment lost 6 bases and the J segment 4 bases; nucleotides outside the gene matches: 13. CDR3 region: CASRLGLAGTGETQYF. Here the CDR3 DNA reads TGTGCCAGCAGGTTGGGTCTAGCGGGCACCGGAGAGACCCAGTACTTC.

This clonotype was observed a few times. J is TRBJ1-6 and V is TRBV7-2; D ambiguous. V was pared by 2 bases and J by 3 bases, with 11 bases between. The CDR3 is 16 residues long. CDR1 and CDR2 from the germline V gene are SGHTA and FQGNSA. CDR3 sequence: CASSLKMGGYNSPLHF. The CDR3 DNA reads TGTGCCAGCAGCTTAAAAATGGGCGGCTATAATTCACCCCTCCACTTT.

This clonotype was counted many times. The chain uses TRBV28 and TRBJ2-2; D remains ambiguous. CDR1 MDHEN and CDR2 SYDVKM come from the germline V gene. The CDR3 length is 14 residues. Trimming stripped 10 bases from V and 8 bases from J, with 20 bases between. The CDR3 DNA follows: TGTGCCACCGCTGGCTATTCCTGGCTTGGGGAGCTGTTTTTT. This gives the protein CATAGYSWLGELFF.

With regard to this clonotype: A much larger clone lies one base from this, so it may be a read error. This chain uses TRBV7-8 with TRBJ1-4, with D perhaps TRBD1 (5 bases). The CDR3 has 18 amino acids. Trimming stripped 4 bases from V and 2 bases from J, with 20 bases between. CDR1 and CDR2 (germline): SGHVS, FQNEAQ. CDR3 bases: TGTGCCAGCAGCTCTGCCCGAACAGGCTTGGGTACTAATGAAAAACTGTTTTTT. Its translation is CASSSARTGLGTNEKLFF.

This clonotype occurred many times. CDR3 protein: CASSTLSSNQPQHF. In nucleotides, the CDR3 is TGTGCCAGCAGCACGCTTAGTAGCAATCAGCCCCAGCATTTT. This chain links TRBV4-2 with TRBJ1-5, with D uncertain. There are 14 residues in the CDR3. CDR1 and CDR2 (germline): LGHNA, YNFKEQ. V lost 5 bases and J 0 bases, leaving 8 bases between the germline ends.

This clonotype has only a few counts. The chain couples TRBV27 to TRBJ2-5, with D possibly matching TRBD2 (7 bases). This CDR3 contains 14 residues. Deletions cut 2 bases from V and 5 bases from J, with 12 bases between. Germline V gene sequence: CDR1 MNHEY, CDR2 SMNVEV (reference sequence). CDR3 nucleotides: TGTGCCAGCAGTTTAGTTCGGGGGGCTGAGACCCAGTACTTC. Residues: CASSLVRGAETQYF.

In its sample, this clonotype was seen a few times. V usage is TRBV4-3 and J usage is TRBJ2-3, with 10 bases that match TRBD2. Germline V gene lookup returns CDR1 LGHNA and CDR2 YSLEER. This CDR3 comprises 15 residues. Unmatched junction bases numbered 6, after V lost 5 bases and J lost 4 bases. CDR3 loop: CASSKREGGADTQYF. The CDR3 DNA follows: TGCGCCAGCAGCAAGCGGGAGGGGGGAGCAGATACGCAGTATTTT.

In its sample, this clonotype was seen many times. The chain is built from TRBV5-1 and TRBJ2-2; TRBD1 is a possible D gene (6 bases). Germline V gene sequence: CDR1 SGHRS, CDR2 YFSETQ. This CDR3 comprises 15 residues. Trimming removed 4 bases from V and 3 bases from J, with 13 bases in between. CDR3 residues: CASSADRGDTGELFF. The CDR3 region has the DNA TGCGCCAGCAGCGCGGACAGAGGGGACACCGGGGAGCTGTTTTTT.

The rearrangement joins TRBV9 to TRBJ2-1, with 11 bases aligning to TRBD2. Trimming cost V 0 bases and J 4 bases; bases outside gene matches: 3. The germline gives CDR1 SGDLS, CDR2 YYNGEE. This CDR3 is built from 16 residues. DNA of the CDR3: TGTGCCAGCAGCGTAGCGGGGACTAGCGGTTACAATGAGCAGTTCTTC. Residues: CASSVAGTSGYNEQFF.

This clonotype was counted many times. The chain has TRBV24-1 and TRBJ1-5, with 8 bases matching TRBD1. CDR1 and CDR2 from the germline V gene are KGHDR and SFDVKD. V dropped 3 bases and J dropped 7; count of bases not matched to a gene: 7. The CDR3 covers 15 residues. DNA for the CDR3: TGTGCCACCAGTGATCACGGACAGGGTGGCCAGCCCCAGCATTTT. It specifies CATSDHGQGGQPQHF.

The chain employs TRBV6-5 and TRBJ2-1; TRBD2 matches 10 bases. Germline CDR1 and CDR2: MNHEY and SVGAGI. V was pared by 6 bases and J by 9 bases, with 14 bases of the junction left unmatched. There are 16 residues in the CDR3. The CDR3 nucleotides read TGTGCCAGCAGCCACACTTCCGGGACTAGCGTTTTTGAGCAGTTCTTC. Translation gives CASSHTSGTSVFEQFF.

This clonotype came up many times. The CDR3 DNA reads TGTGCCAGCAGCGCATTCTCTGGGGCCAACGTCCTGACTTTC. Its translation: CASSAFSGANVLTF. J is TRBJ2-6 and V is TRBV12-3 or TRBV12-4; D is unresolved. The CDR3 runs to 14 residues. The V and J ends lost 6 bases and 0 bases respectively, with 6 bases between them.

This clonotype was detected ten times or more. The CDR3 is CASDRWGGTEAFF. DNA for the CDR3: TGTGCCAGTGACCGCTGGGGCGGCACTGAAGCTTTCTTT. V and J are TRBV19 and TRBJ1-1, with TRBD1 as a possible D gene (5 bases). CDR1 is LNHDA, CDR2 SQIVND, per germline (reference sequence). V lost 8 bases, J lost 4 bases, and 14 bases lay in between. This CDR3 region has 13 residues.

The DNA of the CDR3 is TGCGCCAGCAGCCAGCTCGGTGTGGGCGCCAACAGCAATGAGCAGTTCTTC. Translation: CASSQLGVGANSNEQFF. The V call is TRBV4-3, the J call TRBJ2-1, with D unresolved. Germline V lookup: CDR1 LGHNA, CDR2 YSLEER. V was cut by 3 bases and J by 6 bases, with 21 bases left in between. The CDR3 runs 17 residues.

This clonotype was seen at least ten times. This chain's CDR3 is CASGLVQGGPGELFF. The CDR3 coding sequence is TGTGCTAGTGGTTTGGTACAAGGTGGGCCTGGGGAGCTGTTTTTT. J is TRBJ2-2 and V is TRBV12-5, with D unclear. Germline V gene sequence: CDR1 LGHNT, CDR2 FRNRAP. V lost 0 bases and J lost 8, with 13 bases in between. The CDR3 consists of 15 residues. Combining the CDR3 with reference TRBV12-5 and TRBJ2-2 gives the whole variable domain DARVTQTPRHKVTEMGQEVTMRCQPILGHNTVFWYRQTMMQGLELLAYFRNRAPLDDSGMPKDRFSAEMPDATLATLKIQPSEPRDSAVYFCASGLVQGGPGELFFGEGSRLTVL.

This clonotype was observed at least ten times. This sequence joins TRBV27 and TRBJ2-2, with D possibly being TRBD2 (6 bases). This CDR3 is built from 16 residues. V lost 2 bases and J 3 bases, leaving 13 bases between the germline ends. Germline V lookup: CDR1 MNHEY, CDR2 SMNVEV (reference sequence). The CDR3 spells CASSLIGGVDTGELFF. CDR3 bases: TGTGCCAGCAGTTTAATCGGGGGAGTGGACACCGGGGAGCTGTTTTTT.

This clonotype was seen ten or more times. The chain employs TRBV4-3 and TRBJ1-2; 8 positions agree with TRBD1. Per the germline V gene, CDR1 is LGHNA and CDR2 is YSLEER. V lost 0 bases to trimming and J lost 4 bases; unmatched junction nucleotides: 7. This CDR3 is built from 16 residues. CDR3 protein: CASSQDRQGALYGYTF. The CDR3, as DNA: TGCGCCAGCAGCCAAGATAGGCAGGGGGCCCTCTATGGCTACACCTTC.

This clonotype was seen repeatedly, ten times or more. The J gene is TRBJ2-7, the V gene TRBV12-3 or TRBV12-4; TRBD1 matches 9 bases. V lost 2 bases, J lost 4 bases, and 9 bases stayed unmatched. The CDR3 is made up of 16 amino acids. This CDR3 is CASSLRGQGMGYEQYF. The DNA of the CDR3 is TGTGCCAGCAGTTTAAGGGGACAGGGCATGGGGTACGAGCAGTACTTC.

This clonotype appeared many times. J is TRBJ2-2 and V is TRBV24-1, with 7 bases that match TRBD1. The CDR3 loop spans 14 amino acids. Per germline, CDR1 KGHDR and CDR2 SFDVKD. V shed 1 base, J shed 6 bases, and the junction held 1 base outside the gene matches. CDR3 sequence: CATSDFQGAGELFF. The CDR3 nucleotides read TGTGCCACCAGTGATTTCCAGGGGGCCGGGGAGCTGTTTTTT.

The table lists this clonotype with many counts. The chain combines TRBV28 with TRBJ2-1, with 8 bases fitting TRBD2. This CDR3 is built from 12 residues. V gave up 11 bases and J gave up 8 bases; unmatched junction bases: 8. The germline CDR1 and CDR2 sequences are MDHEN and SYDVKM. The CDR3 coding sequence is TGTGCCGTGGGACTAGTCTTCGATGAGCAGTTCTTC. It specifies CAVGLVFDEQFF. Using reference TRBV28 and TRBJ2-1 for the parts outside the CDR3, the full variable domain is DVKVTQSSRYLVKRTGEKVFLECVQDMDHENMFWYRQDPGLGLRLIYFSYDVKMKEKGDIPEGYSVSREKKERFSLILESASTNQTSMYLCAVGLVFDEQFFGPGTRLTVL.

The V and J genes are TRBV12-5 and TRBJ2-5; the D gene is possibly TRBD2 (6 bases). Looked up from germline, CDR1 is LGHNT and CDR2 is FRNRAP. The CDR3 sequence is 16 residues long. V was shortened by 7 bases and J by 5 bases, with 23 bases between the two germline ends. The CDR3 coding sequence is TGTGCTAGTGCCCTCTGGCGGGGAAGTTTGGGCGAGACCCAGTACTTC. This gives the protein CASALWRGSLGETQYF.

This clonotype was recorded at least ten times. The rearrangement uses TRBV30 and TRBJ1-6, with TRBD1 identical over 9 bases. The germline V gene encodes CDR1 GTSNPN and CDR2 SVGIG (reference sequence). The CDR3 runs to 14 residues. V trimming: 2 bases; J trimming: 7 bases; junction bases outside the gene matches: 3. The CDR3 protein is CAWSPGTGNSPLHF. CDR3 nucleotide sequence: TGTGCCTGGAGTCCCGGGACAGGGAATTCACCCCTCCACTTT. Drawing the rest from reference TRBV30 and TRBJ1-6, the complete variable domain is SQTIHQWPATLVQPVGSPLSLECTVEGTSNPNLYWYRQAAGRGLQLLFYSVGIGQISSEVPQNLSASRPQDRQFILSSKKLLLSDSGFYLCAWSPGTGNSPLHFGNGTRLTVT.

The chain combines TRBV5-1 with TRBJ1-1, with D uncertain. The CDR3 is made up of 12 amino acids. The germline V gene has CDR1 SGHRS and CDR2 YFSETQ. V was clipped by 0 bases and J by 7 bases, with 7 bases between them. CDR3 DNA: TGCGCCAGCAGCTTGGTTCAGGATGAAGCTTTCTTT. Translation gives CASSLVQDEAFF.

In this sample, this clonotype turned up many times. The rearrangement uses TRBV7-2 and TRBJ2-7; D is unresolved. The CDR3 spans 12 residues. Germline V lookup: CDR1 SGHTA, CDR2 FQGNSA. V was trimmed by 3 bases and J by 2 bases, leaving 5 bases between them. The CDR3 is CASSLPTYEQYF. The CDR3 DNA follows: TGTGCCAGCAGCTTGCCCACCTACGAGCAGTACTTC.

Many counts were recorded for this clonotype. The chain links TRBV10-2 to TRBJ1-3, with 7 bases fitting TRBD1. This CDR3 is built from 14 residues. Germline CDR1 is WSHSY and CDR2 is SAAADI. After removal of 4 bases from V and 2 bases from J, the junction contained 2 bases not matched to a gene. The CDR3 here is CASSAGTAGNTIYF. The CDR3 DNA reads TGCGCCAGCAGTGCAGGGACAGCTGGAAACACCATATATTTT.

The sample holds many counts of this clonotype. The chain links TRBV20-1 to TRBJ1-2; TRBD1 matches 7 bases. J was trimmed by 6 bases and V by 2 bases; bases with no gene match: 9. Germline V lookup: CDR1 DFQATT, CDR2 SNEGSKA (reference sequence). The CDR3 contains 14 residues. CDR3 in amino acids: CSARYHRGRDGYTF. The CDR3 nucleotides read TGCAGTGCTAGATATCACAGGGGCAGGGATGGCTACACCTTC.

This clonotype was counted ten times or more. The chain uses TRBV6-2 or TRBV6-3 and TRBJ2-7, with D possibly TRBD1 on 5 matching bases. The CDR3 has 13 amino acids. Trimming removed 1 base from V and 5 bases from J, with 9 bases in between. Germline V gives CDR1 MNHEY, CDR2 SVGEGT. As DNA, the CDR3 is TGTGCCAGCAGTTACTTTCAGGGCCACGAGCAGTACTTC. This sequence encodes CASSYFQGHEQYF.

In its sample, this clonotype was seen many times. The J gene is TRBJ2-7, the V gene TRBV27; weak D call: TRBD2 (6 bases). This CDR3 spans 15 amino acids. Germline V gene data show CDR1 as MNHEY and CDR2 as SMNVEV (reference sequence). Deletions cut 2 bases from V and 0 bases from J, with 11 bases between. The chain's CDR3 is CASSLKSSASYEQYF. Written as DNA, the CDR3 is TGTGCCAGCAGTTTAAAGTCTAGCGCCTCCTACGAGCAGTACTTC.